This TCR beta chain was identified in a study of CD8 T cells in ankylosing spondylitis. Whole-study findings and limits: Blood of patients with ankylosing spondylitis appeared to be characterized by a TCR beta motif of about 8 highly homologous variants.

V lost 5 bases and J lost 8; bases outside the gene matches: 19. The germline V gene encodes CDR1 DFQATT and CDR2 SNEGSKA (reference sequence). There are 17 residues in the CDR3. For this clonotype: Antigen specificity is unknown.

TCRdb fed the 5' RACE reads into MiXCR, producing one record per CDR3 protein. This table holds about 150,000 distinct CDR3 sequences, roughly 30% found once. The clonotype originates from a male donor with ankylosing spondylitis. The chain combines TRBV20-1 with TRBJ2-1; TRBD2 matches 9 bases. The sequenced sample was synovial fluid, either unsorted or a sorted T cell fraction (not recorded which). CDR3 loop: CSAWDPRLAVPRHEQFF. The CDR3 DNA sequence: TGCAGTGCTTGGGACCCGAGACTAGCGGTCCCGAGGCATGAGCAGTTCTTC.